The 19 T cell receptor beta chains below come from one sample, sequenced in a study of blood T cell repertoires in COVID-19 (TCRdb year 2020). Receptors were amplified or captured by the immunoSEQ multiplex PCR assay. TCRdb carries this immuneACCESS record with in-frame sequences only. Its versions omit some clonotypes, under half of them owing to an unresolved V gene in the studies checked, with the rest unexplained. This sample has 95,000 to 150,000 clones in its table, and around 88% of those were observed once. Together, the top ten hold 0.88% of the sample. Input material: peripheral blood. Receptors were obtained from a woman aged 45-65 years with active or convalescent COVID-19.

The J gene is TRBJ2-3, the V gene TRBV9; no reliable D call. The V and J ends lost 4 bases and 4 bases respectively, with 7 bases between them. Per the germline V gene, CDR1 is SGDLS and CDR2 is YYNGEE. This CDR3 contains 12 residues. The CDR3 spells CASSSRADTQYF. CDR3 in DNA: TGTGCCAGCAGCTCCCGAGCAGATACGCAGTATTTT.

The chain recombines TRBV2 with TRBJ1-1, with 7 nucleotides matching TRBD1. The length of the CDR3 is 15 residues. The V gene's germline CDR1 is SNHLY and CDR2 FYNNEI. The ends lost 5 bases at V and 1 base at J; junction bases unmatched: 7. The CDR3 loop reads CASSHRDSSNTEAFF. In DNA form, the CDR3 reads TGTGCCAGCAGTCACCGGGACAGTTCGAACACTGAAGCTTTCTTT.

V usage is TRBV7-8 and J usage is TRBJ2-7, with TRBD2 matching over 13 bases. Per the germline V gene, CDR1 is SGHVS and CDR2 is FQNEAQ. The CDR3 totals 19 residues. With V trimmed by 8 bases and J by 4 bases, 20 bases remained unmatched. In nucleotides, the CDR3 is TGTGCCAGCCAACAACAGGGCCCTGGACTAGCGGGAGCCGAATACGAGCAGTACTTC. Its translation: CASQQQGPGLAGAEYEQYF.

The CDR3 region has the DNA TGTGCCAGCAGCAAGACAGGGGCTAATCAGCCCCAGCATTTT. Its protein product is CASSKTGANQPQHF. The V and J genes are TRBV9 and TRBJ1-5; 8 bases map to TRBD1. J was trimmed by 4 bases and V by 4 bases; bases with no gene match: 4. CDR1 is SGDLS, CDR2 YYNGEE, per germline. CDR3 size: 14 residues.

This clone was detected once. This chain connects TRBV30 to TRBJ2-6; 11 bases agree with TRBD1. Looked up from germline, CDR1 is GTSNPN and CDR2 is SVGIG (reference sequence). The CDR3 has 17 amino acids. The junction had 3 bases not matched to a gene; V was cut back by 2 bases and J by 0 bases. DNA of the CDR3: TGTGCCTGGAGTTCCGGGACAGGGGGCTCTGGGGCCAACGTCCTGACTTTC. Translating gives CAWSSGTGGSGANVLTF.

This chain uses TRBV19 with TRBJ1-1, with D possibly matching TRBD1 (6 bases). Trimming stripped 7 bases from V and 8 bases from J, with 20 bases between. Germline CDR1 reads LNHDA; CDR2 reads SQIVND (reference sequence). This CDR3 has 14 residues. The CDR3 is CASNRVGGRGEAFF. The CDR3, as DNA: TGTGCCAGTAATAGGGTAGGGGGTAGAGGAGAAGCTTTCTTT. The full variable domain, in which reference TRBV19 and TRBJ1-1 provide the parts outside the CDR3, is DGGITQSPKYLFRKEGQNVTLSCEQNLNHDAMYWYRQDPGQGLRLIYYSQIVNDFQKGDIAEGYSVSREKKESFPLTVTSAQKNPTAFYLCASNRVGGRGEAFFGQGTRLTVV.

The table lists this clone with a count of one. V is TRBV2 and J is TRBJ2-5, with 9 bases lining up with TRBD2. Trimming took 6 bases from V and 2 from J; bases not matched to a gene: 4. The germline V gene has CDR1 SNHLY and CDR2 FYNNEI. The CDR3 has 14 amino acids. Here the CDR3 DNA reads TGTGCCAGCAGGAGACTAGCGGCACAAGAGACCCAGTACTTC. The encoded protein is CASRRLAAQETQYF. Supplemented by reference TRBV2 and TRBJ2-5, the full variable domain reads EPEVTQTPSHQVTQMGQEVILRCVPISNHLYFYWYRQILGQKVEFLVSFYNNEISEKSEIFDDQFSVERPDGSNFTLKIRSTKLEDSAMYFCASRRLAAQETQYFGPGTRLLVL.

This rearrangement joins TRBV19 to TRBJ2-1; 11 nucleotides match TRBD2. The CDR3 covers 15 residues. J lost 8 bases, V lost 4 bases, and 7 bases had no gene match. CDR1 is LNHDA, CDR2 SQIVND, per germline (reference sequence). CDR3 region: CASSKLAGVQYEQFF. The CDR3 bases are TGTGCCAGTAGTAAACTAGCGGGGGTACAATATGAGCAGTTCTTC.

This clone has a handful of counts. This chain uses TRBV10-3 with TRBJ2-2; 11 bases map to TRBD2. Germline V gene data show CDR1 as ENHRY and CDR2 as SYGVKD. There are 15 residues in the CDR3. V was clipped by 6 bases and J by 7 bases; unmatched bases: 7. CDR3 DNA: TGTGCCATCAGGACCGGGACTAGCGGCTACGGGGAGCTGTTTTTT. Encoded protein: CAIRTGTSGYGELFF.

The gene calls are TRBV18 and TRBJ2-5, with D perhaps TRBD2 (5 bases). Trimming shortened V by 5 bases and J by 2 bases, and 15 bases separated the two germline ends. This CDR3 region has 15 residues. Germline V CDR1 and CDR2: KGHSH, LQKENI. The CDR3 protein is CASSRLSGNQETQYF. The CDR3 DNA reads TGTGCCAGCTCAAGACTATCGGGGAATCAAGAGACCCAGTACTTC.

DNA of the CDR3: TGTGCCAGCAGCTCTTACAGGGGGTGGGACGAGCAGTTCTTC. Amino acid sequence: CASSSYRGWDEQFF. The chain links TRBV11-2 to TRBJ2-1; 8 nucleotides align to TRBD1. The CDR3 runs to 14 residues. V dropped 4 bases and J dropped 10; count of bases not matched to a gene: 9. Germline assignment: CDR1 SGHAT and CDR2 FQNNGV.

The rearrangement joins TRBV30 to TRBJ2-5, with D tentatively TRBD1 (7 bases). Per the germline V gene, CDR1 is GTSNPN and CDR2 is SVGIG (reference sequence). The CDR3 loop spans 11 amino acids. V gave up 4 bases and J gave up 5 bases, with 8 bases separating them. CDR3 nucleotides: TGTGCCTGGACAGGGGGGGAGACCCAGTACTTC. Translation: CAWTGGETQYF.

The chain couples TRBV18 to TRBJ2-5, with 9 nucleotides matching TRBD2. V shed 2 bases, J shed 0 bases, and the junction held 7 bases outside the gene matches. CDR1 is KGHSH, CDR2 LQKENI, per germline. The CDR3 runs to 17 residues. CDR3 loop: CASSPTRLAGYQETQYF. The CDR3 nucleotides are TGTGCCAGCTCACCAACCCGCCTAGCGGGATACCAAGAGACCCAGTACTTC.

This CDR3 is CASSHRTINEQFF. The DNA for the CDR3 is TGTGCCAGCAGCCATAGGACTATAAATGAGCAGTTCTTC. The chain is built from TRBV5-4 and TRBJ2-1; maybe TRBD2 (6 bases). Germline V gene lookup returns CDR1 SGHNT and CDR2 YYREEE (reference sequence). The CDR3 length is 13 residues. Deletions cut 4 bases from V and 7 bases from J, with 12 bases between.

V and J are TRBV7-8 and TRBJ1-1, with D unresolved. CDR1 and CDR2 from the germline V gene are SGHVS and FQNEAQ. This CDR3 has 12 residues. V shed 5 bases and J shed 1 base, with 5 bases lying between them. The CDR3 DNA follows: TGTGCCAGCAGCCAGCAGAACACTGAAGCTTTCTTT. Translated, it gives CASSQQNTEAFF.

Turning to this clone: One end of the junction fails to match germline, which may point to a read error. The V gene is TRBV30, the J gene TRBJ2-7; 13 bases match TRBD2. Germline loops: CDR1 GTSNPN, CDR2 SVGIG (reference sequence). The CDR3 is 13 residues long. CDR3 DNA: TGTGCCTGGAGTTCCCGGACTAGCGGGAGAGCAGACTTC. This encodes CAWSSRTSGRADF.

The chain has TRBV6-6 and TRBJ2-7, with 11 bases identical to TRBD1. Unmatched junction bases numbered 10, after V lost 6 bases and J lost 6 bases. The CDR3 is made up of 15 amino acids. From germline, CDR1 is MNHNY and CDR2 SVGAGI (reference sequence). The CDR3 DNA reads TGTGCCAGCAGGAACTGGGACAGGGGGAGGGGCGAGCAGTACTTC. Protein sequence: CASRNWDRGRGEQYF.

This clone was observed a single time. The genes are TRBV27 and TRBJ2-7; 7 bases map to TRBD1. CDR3 length: 15 amino acids. Germline V gene sequence: CDR1 MNHEY, CDR2 SMNVEV (reference sequence). J lost 5 bases, V lost 3 bases, and 10 bases had no gene match. CDR3 loop: CASSLTGQVIHEQYF. CDR3 DNA: TGTGCCAGCAGTTTGACAGGACAGGTTATCCACGAGCAGTACTTC.

This clone was recorded only once. This rearrangement joins TRBV6-5 to TRBJ1-2; 10 bases are shared with TRBD1. Per germline, CDR1 MNHEY and CDR2 SVGAGI. The CDR3 extends over 14 amino acids. V dropped 4 bases and J dropped 5; count of bases not matched to a gene: 4. The chain's CDR3 is CASSSTGGRYGYTF. In DNA, the CDR3 is TGTGCCAGCAGTTCGACAGGGGGCCGGTATGGCTACACCTTC.